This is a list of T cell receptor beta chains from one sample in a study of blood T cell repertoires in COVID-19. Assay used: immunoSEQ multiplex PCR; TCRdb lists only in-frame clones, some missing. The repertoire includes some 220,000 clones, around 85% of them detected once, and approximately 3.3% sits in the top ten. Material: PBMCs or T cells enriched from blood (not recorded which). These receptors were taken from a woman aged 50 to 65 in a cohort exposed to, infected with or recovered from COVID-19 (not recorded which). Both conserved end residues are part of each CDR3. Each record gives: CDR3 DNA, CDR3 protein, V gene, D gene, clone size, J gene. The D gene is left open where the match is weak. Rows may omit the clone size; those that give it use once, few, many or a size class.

TGTGCCAGCAGTGTAGGGGTAGGAGAGACCCAGTACTTC,CASSVGVGETQYF,TRBV6-4,NA,NA,TRBJ2-5
TGCGCCAGCAGCTTAACAGGGAATTCACAAGAGACCCAGTACTTC,CASSLTGNSQETQYF,TRBV5-1,NA,NA,TRBJ2-5
TGTGCCAGCAGTGAAGCTCGCGGAAGCTCCTATAATTCACCCCTCCACTTT,CASSEARGSSYNSPLHF,TRBV2,NA,NA,TRBJ1-6
TGTGCCAGCAGCCCGGGACAGGGCAATTCACCCCTCCACTTT,CASSPGQGNSPLHF,TRBV3-1/TRBV3-2,TRBD1,NA,TRBJ1-6
TGTGCCAGTAGTATCACAGGGGGGAGGAACACCGGGGAGCTGTTTTTT,CASSITGGRNTGELFF,TRBV19,TRBD1,NA,TRBJ2-2
TGTGCCAGCATGACAGGGGCATCCACTGAAGCTTTCTTT,CASMTGASTEAFF,TRBV6-5,TRBD1,NA,TRBJ1-1
TGTGCCAGTACCCTCCGGTTGGTCTCCGCCGGTCAGCCCCAGCATTTT,CASTLRLVSAGQPQHF,TRBV19,NA,NA,TRBJ1-5
TGTGCCAGCAGCTTCCTCGCTGAAGCTTTCTTT,CASSFLAEAFF,TRBV5-6,NA,NA,TRBJ1-1
TGTGCCAGCAGCTTGGAGGGACAGGGTTTGAACGGCTACACCTTC,CASSLEGQGLNGYTF,TRBV5-5,TRBD1,NA,TRBJ1-2
TGTGCCAGCAGTTCAGTCTCGAACAACTATGGCTACACCTTC,CASSSVSNNYGYTF,TRBV28,NA,NA,TRBJ1-2
TGTGCCAGCAGCTCACAGGGAGACGAGCAGTACTTC,CASSSQGDEQYF,TRBV7-9,NA,once,TRBJ2-7
TGTGCCAGCAGTGAAGAGGGACAGGGAAACAATGAGCAGTTCTTC,CASSEEGQGNNEQFF,TRBV2,TRBD1,NA,TRBJ2-1
TGTGCCAGCAGCTACCCGGGACAGAGCACAGATACGCAGTATTTT,CASSYPGQSTDTQYF,TRBV11-2,TRBD1,NA,TRBJ2-3
TGTGCCAGCAGCCGACACTACGAGCAGTACTTC,CASSRHYEQYF,TRBV3-1/TRBV3-2,NA,NA,TRBJ2-7
TGTGCCAGCAGGCCTGCGGGGGCAAGCACAGATACGCAGTATTTT,CASRPAGASTDTQYF,TRBV5-4,NA,NA,TRBJ2-3
TGTGCCAGCAGCTTAGCATCCCATGGCGGGGGTGAAGCTTTCTTT,CASSLASHGGGEAFF,TRBV11-1,NA,NA,TRBJ1-1
TGTGCCAGCAGCCCTACAGCAGGCGCAACTAATGAAAAACTGTTTTTT,CASSPTAGATNEKLFF,TRBV3-1/TRBV3-2,NA,NA,TRBJ1-4
TGCGCCAGCAGCCCGGGACTAGCGGGGGCCCAAGAGACCCAGTACTTC,CASSPGLAGAQETQYF,TRBV5-1,TRBD2,NA,TRBJ2-5
TGTGCCAGCTCACCTTCAGGGGGCGGGCACGAGCAGTACTTC,CASSPSGGGHEQYF,TRBV18,TRBD1,NA,TRBJ2-7
TGTGCCAGCAGCTCGGGACTAGCGTCGGGGGAGCTGTTTTTT,CASSSGLASGELFF,TRBV7-2,TRBD2,NA,TRBJ2-2
TGTGCCAGCCAGAAGGGACAGGGGGACACCGGGGAGCTGTTTTTT,CASQKGQGDTGELFF,TRBV2,TRBD1,NA,TRBJ2-2
TGTGCCAGCAGCCCGGGGAGGGCTATACCGACTGAGCAGTTCTTC,CASSPGRAIPTEQFF,TRBV5-6,TRBD2,NA,TRBJ2-1
TGTGCCAGCAGCATCCAGGGGCGCGACGAGCAGTACTTC,CASSIQGRDEQYF,TRBV7-2,NA,NA,TRBJ2-7
TGTGCCAGCAGCGTAAAGGCAGGGCTCTCTGGAAACACCATATATTTT,CASSVKAGLSGNTIYF,TRBV9,NA,NA,TRBJ1-3
TGTGCCAGCAGCCAGGGGTTGTGGGACAGGGATTTTGAAAAACTGTTTTTT,CASSQGLWDRDFEKLFF,TRBV9,TRBD1,NA,TRBJ1-4
TGTGCCAGCAGTGCACGCCGGGGGGGTAGCACAGATACGCAGTATTTT,CASSARRGGSTDTQYF,TRBV6-1,TRBD2,few,TRBJ2-3
TGTGCCAGTAGTATATGGACAGGGGGCAATCAGCCCCAGCATTTT,CASSIWTGGNQPQHF,TRBV19,TRBD1,NA,TRBJ1-5
TGCGCCAGCAGTGCACAGAGAAATTCACCCCTCCACTTT,CASSAQRNSPLHF,TRBV10-1,NA,NA,TRBJ1-6
TGCGCCAGCTCCCCGGATGGAGCGGGGGGCCCTTTGGTAGAGCAGTTCTTC,CASSPDGAGGPLVEQFF,TRBV4-1,TRBD2,NA,TRBJ2-1
TGTGCCAGCAGTTTGGGGGGGAGGGTGCAGTACTTC,CASSLGGRVQYF,TRBV28,TRBD2,NA,TRBJ2-7
TGCGCCAGCAGTATAATGAACACTGAAGCTTTCTTT,CASSIMNTEAFF,TRBV10-2,NA,NA,TRBJ1-1
TGTGCCAGCAGCTTAGGAGGTGAAGGATCACGAGAGACCCAGTACTTC,CASSLGGEGSRETQYF,TRBV7-8,NA,NA,TRBJ2-5
TGTGCCAGCAGCCGCGGGGGATGGTTGCGGGAGACCCAGTACTTC,CASSRGGWLRETQYF,TRBV3-1/TRBV3-2,TRBD2,NA,TRBJ2-5
TGTGCCAGCAGCTTACTAGCGGGGGCTGAGCAGTTCTTC,CASSLLAGAEQFF,TRBV7-3,TRBD2,NA,TRBJ2-1
TGTGCCAGCAGCTTGGCCCGTCTCACCGGGGATCATAATTCACCCCTCCACTTT,CASSLARLTGDHNSPLHF,TRBV5-6,NA,NA,TRBJ1-6
TGTGCCAGCAGCCCGCGGGGACTAGAGACCCAGTACTTC,CASSPRGLETQYF,TRBV11-3,NA,NA,TRBJ2-5
TGTGCCACCAGTGATCCGAGACAGCTAGCGGGGGGGCAAGATAACAATGAGCAGTTCTTC,CATSDPRQLAGGQDNNEQFF,TRBV24-1,TRBD2,NA,TRBJ2-1
TGTGCCACCGCGGACAGGGGGCAAGGTACAGATACGCAGTATTTT,CATADRGQGTDTQYF,TRBV24-1,TRBD1,NA,TRBJ2-3
TGTGCCAGCAGCTTAGGGCCGGGGGGTAATGATGGCTACACCTTC,CASSLGPGGNDGYTF,TRBV7-2,NA,NA,TRBJ1-2
TGTGCCAGCAGCTTAGGACAGGGAGGTGGCTACACCTTC,CASSLGQGGGYTF,TRBV7-8,TRBD1,NA,TRBJ1-2
TGCGCCAGCAGCCAAGGGGTTCTTAGCGGGGGGCTGGGGGAGACCCAGTACTTC,CASSQGVLSGGLGETQYF,TRBV4-3,TRBD2,NA,TRBJ2-5
TGTGCCAGCAGCTTCGCCAGGGGCAGTGGCTACACCTTC,CASSFARGSGYTF,TRBV5-6,NA,once,TRBJ1-2
TGTGCCAGCAGCCACAGGGAGAACACCGGGGAGCTGTTTTTT,CASSHRENTGELFF,TRBV4-2,NA,NA,TRBJ2-2
TGTGCCAGCAGCCCGCGGTGGGAGCAGTTCTTC,CASSPRWEQFF,TRBV12-3/TRBV12-4,NA,NA,TRBJ2-1
TGTGCCAGCAGCTTAGCTATTAATGAAAAACTGTTTTTT,CASSLAINEKLFF,TRBV11-2,NA,NA,TRBJ1-4
TGTGCCAGCAGTGAAGGGGGGGGACTAGTCCATGAGCAGTTCTTC,CASSEGGGLVHEQFF,TRBV2,TRBD2,NA,TRBJ2-1
TGTGCCAGCAGTGGCCGATCAGCGGGGGGGCGAGGCGAGCAGTACTTC,CASSGRSAGGRGEQYF,TRBV6-2/TRBV6-3,TRBD2,NA,TRBJ2-7